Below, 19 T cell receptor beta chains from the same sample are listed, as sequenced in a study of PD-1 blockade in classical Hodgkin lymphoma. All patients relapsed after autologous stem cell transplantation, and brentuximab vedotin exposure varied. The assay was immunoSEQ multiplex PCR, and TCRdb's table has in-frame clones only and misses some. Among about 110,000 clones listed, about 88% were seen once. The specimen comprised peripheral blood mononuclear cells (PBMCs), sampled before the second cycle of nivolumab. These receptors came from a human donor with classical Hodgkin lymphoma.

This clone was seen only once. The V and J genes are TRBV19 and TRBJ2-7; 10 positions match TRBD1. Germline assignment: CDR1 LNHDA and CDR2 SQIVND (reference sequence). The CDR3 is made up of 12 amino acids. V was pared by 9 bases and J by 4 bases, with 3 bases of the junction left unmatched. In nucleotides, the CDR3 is TGTGCCAGCACGGGACAGGGGTACGAGCAGTACTTC. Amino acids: CASTGQGYEQYF.

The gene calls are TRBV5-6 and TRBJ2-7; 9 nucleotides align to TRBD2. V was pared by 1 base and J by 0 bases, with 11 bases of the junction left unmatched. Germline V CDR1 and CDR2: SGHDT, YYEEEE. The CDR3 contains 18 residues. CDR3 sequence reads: CASSLRSVVAGVSYEQYF. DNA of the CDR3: TGTGCCAGCAGCTTGAGGTCGGTGGTAGCGGGAGTCTCCTACGAGCAGTACTTC.

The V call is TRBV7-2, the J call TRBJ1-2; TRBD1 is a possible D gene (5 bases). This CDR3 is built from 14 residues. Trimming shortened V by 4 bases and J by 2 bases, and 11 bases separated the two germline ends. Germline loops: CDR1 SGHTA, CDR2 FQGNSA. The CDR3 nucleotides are TGTGCCAGCAGCTCCTCAGGGCAGAACTATGGCTACACCTTC. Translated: CASSSSGQNYGYTF.

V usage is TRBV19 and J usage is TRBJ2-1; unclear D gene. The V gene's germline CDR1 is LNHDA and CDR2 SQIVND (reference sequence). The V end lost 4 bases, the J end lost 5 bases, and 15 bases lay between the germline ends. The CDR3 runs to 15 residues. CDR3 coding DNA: TGTGCCAGTAGTAAAGGTCCGAATGGCCACAATGAGCAGTTCTTC. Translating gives CASSKGPNGHNEQFF.

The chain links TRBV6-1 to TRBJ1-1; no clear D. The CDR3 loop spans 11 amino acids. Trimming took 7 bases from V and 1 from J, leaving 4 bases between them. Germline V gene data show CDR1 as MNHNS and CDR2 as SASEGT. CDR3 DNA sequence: TGTGCCAGCACTCGGAACACTGAAGCTTTCTTT. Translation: CASTRNTEAFF.

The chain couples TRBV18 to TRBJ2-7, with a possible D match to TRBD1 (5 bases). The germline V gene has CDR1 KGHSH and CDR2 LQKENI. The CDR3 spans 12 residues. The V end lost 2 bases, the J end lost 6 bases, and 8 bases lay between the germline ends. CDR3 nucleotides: TGTGCCAGCTCACCAGACAGCGCCGAGCAGTACTTC. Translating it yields CASSPDSAEQYF.

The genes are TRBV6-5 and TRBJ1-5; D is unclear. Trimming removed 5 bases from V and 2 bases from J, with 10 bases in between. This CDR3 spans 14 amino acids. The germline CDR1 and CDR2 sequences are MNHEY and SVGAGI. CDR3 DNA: TGTGCCAGCAGTAGTGGGTGGGGCAATCAGCCCCAGCATTTT. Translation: CASSSGWGNQPQHF.

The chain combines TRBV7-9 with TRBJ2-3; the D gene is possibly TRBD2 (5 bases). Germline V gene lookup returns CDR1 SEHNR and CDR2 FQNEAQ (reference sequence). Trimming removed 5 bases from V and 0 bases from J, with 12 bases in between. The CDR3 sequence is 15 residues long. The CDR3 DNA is TGTGCCAGCAGCCCCAGCGGACTTAGCACAGATACGCAGTATTTT. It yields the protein CASSPSGLSTDTQYF.

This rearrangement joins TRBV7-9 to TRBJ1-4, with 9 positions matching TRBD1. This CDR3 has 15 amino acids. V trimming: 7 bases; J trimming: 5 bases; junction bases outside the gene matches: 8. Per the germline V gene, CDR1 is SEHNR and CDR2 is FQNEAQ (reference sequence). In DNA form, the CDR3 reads TGTGCCAGCACCAATGCCGGGACAGGGAATGAAAAACTGTTTTTT. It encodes CASTNAGTGNEKLFF.

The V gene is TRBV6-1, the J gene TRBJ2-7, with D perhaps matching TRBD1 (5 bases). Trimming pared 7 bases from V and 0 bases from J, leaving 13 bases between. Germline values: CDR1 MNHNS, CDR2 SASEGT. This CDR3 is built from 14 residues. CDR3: CASTQGWASYEQYF. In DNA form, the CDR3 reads TGTGCCAGCACCCAGGGATGGGCCTCCTACGAGCAGTACTTC.

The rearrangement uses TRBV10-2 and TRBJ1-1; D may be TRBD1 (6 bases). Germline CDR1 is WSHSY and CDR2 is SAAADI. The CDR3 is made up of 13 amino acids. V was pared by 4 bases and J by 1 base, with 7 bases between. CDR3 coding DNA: TGCGCCAGCAGTGGAGGGGGGAACACTGAAGCTTTCTTT. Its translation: CASSGGGNTEAFF.

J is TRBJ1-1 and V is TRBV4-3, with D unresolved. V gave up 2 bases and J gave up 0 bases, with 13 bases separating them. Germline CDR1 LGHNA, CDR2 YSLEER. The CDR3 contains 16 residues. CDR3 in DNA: TGCGCCAGCAGCCAAACCTCAAGACAATTGAACACTGAAGCTTTCTTT. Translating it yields CASSQTSRQLNTEAFF.

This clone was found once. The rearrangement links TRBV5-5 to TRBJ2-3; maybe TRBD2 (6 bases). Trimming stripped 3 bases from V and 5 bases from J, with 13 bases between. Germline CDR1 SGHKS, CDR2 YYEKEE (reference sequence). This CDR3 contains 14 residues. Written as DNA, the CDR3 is TGTGCCAGCAGCTCGGACGGGCGGGGAGATACGCAGTATTTT. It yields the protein CASSSDGRGDTQYF. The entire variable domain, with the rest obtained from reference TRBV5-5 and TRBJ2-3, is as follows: DAGVTQSPTHLIKTRGQQVTLRCSPISGHKSVSWYQQVLGQGPQFIFQYYEKEERGRGNFPDRFSARQFPNYSSELNVNALLLGDSALYLCASSSDGRGDTQYFGPGTRLTVL.

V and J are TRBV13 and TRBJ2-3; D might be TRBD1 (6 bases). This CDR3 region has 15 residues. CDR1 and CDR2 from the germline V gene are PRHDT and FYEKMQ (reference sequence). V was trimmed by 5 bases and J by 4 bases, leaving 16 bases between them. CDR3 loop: CASSQYRELPDTQYF. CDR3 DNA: TGTGCCAGCAGCCAATACAGGGAATTGCCAGATACGCAGTATTTT. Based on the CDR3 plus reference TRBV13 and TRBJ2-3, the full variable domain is AAGVIQSPRHLIKEKRETATLKCYPIPRHDTVYWYQQGPGQDPQFLISFYEKMQSDKGSIPDRFSAQQFSDYHSELNMSSLELGDSALYFCASSQYRELPDTQYFGPGTRLTVL.

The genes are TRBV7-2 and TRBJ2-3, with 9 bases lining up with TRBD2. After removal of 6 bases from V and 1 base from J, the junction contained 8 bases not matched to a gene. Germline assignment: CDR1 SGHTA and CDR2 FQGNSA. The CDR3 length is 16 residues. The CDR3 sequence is CASSTSGPLRTDTQYF. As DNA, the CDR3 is TGTGCCAGCAGTACTAGCGGGCCCCTCCGCACAGATACGCAGTATTTT.

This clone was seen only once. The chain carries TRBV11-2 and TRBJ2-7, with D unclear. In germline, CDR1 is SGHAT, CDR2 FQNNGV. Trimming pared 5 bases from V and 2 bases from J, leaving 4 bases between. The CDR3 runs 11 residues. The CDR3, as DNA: TGTGCCAGCAGCACAACCTACGAGCAGTACTTC. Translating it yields CASSTTYEQYF.

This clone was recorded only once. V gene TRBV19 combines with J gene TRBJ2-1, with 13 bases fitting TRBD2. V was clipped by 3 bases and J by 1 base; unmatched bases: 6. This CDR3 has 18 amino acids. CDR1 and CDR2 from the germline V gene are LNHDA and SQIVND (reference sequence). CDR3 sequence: CASSMGTSGIASYNEQFF. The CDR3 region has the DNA TGTGCCAGTAGTATGGGGACTAGCGGGATCGCGTCCTACAATGAGCAGTTCTTC.

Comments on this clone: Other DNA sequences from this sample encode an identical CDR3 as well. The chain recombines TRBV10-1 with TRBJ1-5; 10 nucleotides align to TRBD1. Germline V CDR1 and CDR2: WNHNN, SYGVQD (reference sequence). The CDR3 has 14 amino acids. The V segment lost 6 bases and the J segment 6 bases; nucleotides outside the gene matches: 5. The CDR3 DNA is TGCGCCAGCAGCCGGGACAGGGGATCTCAGCCCCAGCATTTT. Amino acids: CASSRDRGSQPQHF.

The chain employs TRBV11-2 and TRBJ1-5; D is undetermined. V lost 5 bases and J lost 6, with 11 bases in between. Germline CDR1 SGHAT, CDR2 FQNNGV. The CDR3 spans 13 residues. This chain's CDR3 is CASSVNDAQPQHF. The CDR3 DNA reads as TGTGCCAGCAGCGTAAACGATGCTCAGCCCCAGCATTTT.